Shown below are 13 T cell receptor beta chains from a single sample sequenced in a study of T-cell memory formation after mild COVID-19. TCRdb independently ran MiXCR on the 5' RACE reads; one entry per CDR3 protein. Among some 290,000 distinct CDR3 sequences listed, roughly 16% were seen once. What was sequenced was PBMCs or a T cell subset sorted from them (not recorded which). The receptors stem from a man aged 18 to 29 who had mild COVID-19 (a few samples of this study predate the infection). Cell type and time point are not known.

In its sample, this clonotype was seen a few times. The rearrangement joins TRBV5-1 to TRBJ1-1; 9 bases map to TRBD1. Germline V lookup: CDR1 SGHRS, CDR2 YFSETQ. The CDR3 has 15 residues. The V and J ends lost 4 bases and 6 bases, in that order; junction bases with no gene match: 10. CDR3 sequence (DNA): TGCGCCAGCAGCCTCGACCCGGGACAGGGCTCTGAAGCTTTCTTT. It specifies CASSLDPGQGSEAFF.

Only a few counts were recorded for this clonotype. The chain has TRBV9 and TRBJ2-3, with D possibly TRBD2 on 7 matching bases. V dropped 1 base and J dropped 5 bases, with 11 bases sitting between them. Germline V gene lookup returns CDR1 SGDLS and CDR2 YYNGEE. The CDR3 consists of 14 residues. Here the CDR3 reads CASSVTRGGDTQYF. The CDR3, as DNA: TGTGCCAGCAGCGTAACTAGGGGGGGAGATACGCAGTATTTT.

The chain has TRBV19 and TRBJ1-1; D not resolved. This CDR3 region has 14 residues. Germline CDR1 reads LNHDA; CDR2 reads SQIVND (reference sequence). Trimming removed 3 bases from V and 0 bases from J, with 8 bases in between. CDR3: CASSMAGLNTEAFF. The CDR3, as DNA: TGTGCCAGTAGTATGGCTGGGTTGAACACTGAAGCTTTCTTT. Full variable domain (rest looked up from reference TRBV19 and TRBJ1-1): DGGITQSPKYLFRKEGQNVTLSCEQNLNHDAMYWYRQDPGQGLRLIYYSQIVNDFQKGDIAEGYSVSREKKESFPLTVTSAQKNPTAFYLCASSMAGLNTEAFFGQGTRLTVV.

The chain carries TRBV6-1 and TRBJ1-6, with D possibly TRBD1 on 5 matching bases. V dropped 6 bases and J dropped 10 bases, with 16 bases sitting between them. The CDR3 covers 14 residues. Germline CDR1 reads MNHNS; CDR2 reads SASEGT. CDR3 protein: CASSLGGATSPLHF. CDR3 coding DNA: TGTGCCAGCAGCCTAGGTGGGGCGACCTCACCCCTCCACTTT.

This clonotype was seen only a few times. The chain uses TRBV7-8 and TRBJ1-1; unclear D gene. V lost 1 base to trimming and J lost 3 bases, with 12 bases between them. Germline CDR1 SGHVS, CDR2 FQNEAQ. This CDR3 is 15 amino acids long. The CDR3 DNA is TGTGCCAGCAGCTTAGTTCCCAGGTTATACACTGAAGCTTTCTTT. Amino acid sequence: CASSLVPRLYTEAFF.

This clonotype showed up just a few times. The chain joins TRBV7-9 to TRBJ1-2; no definite D call. CDR1 is SEHNR, CDR2 FQNEAQ, per germline (reference sequence). Trimming removed 5 bases from V and 5 bases from J, with 24 bases in between. The CDR3 extends over 17 amino acids. The CDR3 sequence: CASSDALSPGGRYGYTF. CDR3 nucleotide sequence: TGTGCCAGCAGCGATGCCCTGTCTCCGGGTGGAAGATATGGCTACACCTTC. Full variable domain (rest looked up from reference TRBV7-9 and TRBJ1-2): DTGVSQNPRHKITKRGQNVTFRCDPISEHNRLYWYRQTLGQGPEFLTYFQNEAQLEKSRLLSDRFSAERPKGSFSTLEIQRTEQGDSAMYLCASSDALSPGGRYGYTFGSGTRLTVV.

This clonotype has only a few counts. The chain recombines TRBV7-9 with TRBJ2-7; TRBD2 aligns across 8 bases. The germline V gene encodes CDR1 SEHNR and CDR2 FQNEAQ (reference sequence). The CDR3 has 16 residues. Trimming at V came to 2 bases and at J to 0 bases, leaving 6 bases not matched to a gene. CDR3 DNA: TGTGCCAGCAGCTTATTAGCGGGGATGAGCTCCTACGAGCAGTACGTC. As protein: CASSLLAGMSSYEQYV.

This clonotype was seen ten or more times. This chain uses TRBV6-6 with TRBJ2-5; the D gene is possibly TRBD1 (5 bases). V lost 0 bases and J lost 4, with 9 bases in between. The CDR3 length is 14 residues. CDR1 MNHNY and CDR2 SVGAGI come from the germline V gene (reference sequence). The CDR3 reads CASSYSGQAETQYF. The CDR3 bases are TGTGCCAGCAGTTACTCGGGGCAGGCAGAGACCCAGTACTTC.

The chain links TRBV6-4 to TRBJ1-4; a weak D match, TRBD1 (5 bases). The CDR3 loop spans 14 amino acids. V was pared by 6 bases and J by 12 bases, with 20 bases between. Germline V lookup: CDR1 MRHNA, CDR2 SNTAGT. The CDR3 DNA sequence: TGTGCCAGCAGGCCCGGGACGGACTTTGGGGAACTGTTTTTT. It specifies CASRPGTDFGELFF.

This clonotype has a handful of counts. The rearrangement joins TRBV7-6 to TRBJ2-7; no clear D. V dropped 5 bases and J dropped 5 bases, with 10 bases sitting between them. Germline V CDR1 and CDR2: SGHVS, FNYEAQ. CDR3 length: 12 residues. CDR3 protein: CASSLSNDEQYF. The CDR3 DNA follows: TGTGCCAGCAGCCTGAGTAACGACGAGCAGTACTTC. The entire variable domain, with the rest obtained from reference TRBV7-6 and TRBJ2-7, is as follows: GAGVSQSPRYKVTKRGQDVALRCDPISGHVSLYWYRQALGQGPEFLTYFNYEAQQDKSGLPNDRFSAERPEGSISTLTIQRTEQRDSAMYRCASSLSNDEQYFGPGTRLTVT.

This clonotype appeared a few times. The chain employs TRBV20-1 and TRBJ1-2; TRBD1 matches at 9 bases. Germline V lookup: CDR1 DFQATT, CDR2 SNEGSKA (reference sequence). The V gene end was trimmed by 5 bases and the J gene end by 4 bases; junction bases not matched to a gene: 11. The CDR3 runs to 15 residues. CDR3 region: CSALPPGQGTYGYTF. The CDR3 DNA is TGCAGTGCTCTCCCCCCGGGACAGGGTACCTATGGCTACACCTTC.

This clonotype was observed a few times. This chain uses TRBV20-1 with TRBJ2-2; D gene unclear. The V gene's germline CDR1 is DFQATT and CDR2 SNEGSKA (reference sequence). The CDR3 spans 12 residues. V was pared by 6 bases and J by 5 bases, with 10 bases between. CDR3 nucleotides: TGCAGTGCGCAGACTGATACCGGGGAGCTGTTTTTT. Its protein product is CSAQTDTGELFF.

The chain combines TRBV2 with TRBJ1-2, with TRBD1 as a possible D gene (5 bases). Trimming took off 1 base at V and 5 bases at J, with 17 bases between the two ends. The CDR3 totals 16 residues. The V gene's germline CDR1 is SNHLY and CDR2 FYNNEI. The CDR3 DNA reads TGTGCCAGCAGTGAAGTCGGTCACAGGATAGCGTATGGCTACACCTTC. Its protein is CASSEVGHRIAYGYTF.